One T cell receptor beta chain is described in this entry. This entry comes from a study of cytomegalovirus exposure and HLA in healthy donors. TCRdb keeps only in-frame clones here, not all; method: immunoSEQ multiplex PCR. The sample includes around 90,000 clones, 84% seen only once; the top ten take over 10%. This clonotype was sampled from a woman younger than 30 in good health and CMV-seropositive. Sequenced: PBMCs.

Written as DNA, the CDR3 is TGTGCCAGCAGCCCCCGGACTGCTAATGAAAAACTGTTTTTT. Protein sequence: CASSPRTANEKLFF. V usage is TRBV7-9 and J usage is TRBJ1-4; D unclear. V was trimmed by 5 bases and J by 3 bases, leaving 10 bases between them. CDR3 length: 14 amino acids. Per the germline V gene, CDR1 is SEHNR and CDR2 is FQNEAQ (reference sequence).